A single sample gave rise to the 9 T cell receptor beta chains below, sequenced in a study of blood T cell repertoires in COVID-19. TCRdb keeps only in-frame clones here, not all; method: immunoSEQ multiplex PCR. The sample yields hundreds of thousands of clones, roughly 90% seen once. The sequencing sample was made of PBMCs or T cells enriched from blood (not recorded which). These receptors came from a woman in her 30s who had recovered from COVID-19.

The genes are TRBV5-1 and TRBJ2-1; maybe TRBD1 (6 bases). CDR3 size: 15 residues. Germline CDR1 and CDR2: SGHRS and YFSETQ. Trimming cost V 0 bases and J 3 bases, with 10 bases left between them. CDR3 DNA: TGCGCCAGCAGCTTGGACAGGGCTAACTACAATGAGCAGTTCTTC. Amino acids: CASSLDRANYNEQFF.

This chain joins TRBV6-1 and TRBJ2-2, with 8 bases fitting TRBD1. The V and J ends lost 3 bases and 3 bases, in that order; junction bases with no gene match: 6. The germline gives CDR1 MNHNS, CDR2 SASEGT. This CDR3 comprises 16 residues. The CDR3 coding sequence is TGTGCCAGCAGTGATGCGACGACAGGGGACACCGGGGAGCTGTTTTTT. It is translated as CASSDATTGDTGELFF.

The rearrangement links TRBV5-6 to TRBJ2-7; D gene ambiguous. Trimming took 0 bases from V and 7 from J, leaving 11 bases between them. From germline, CDR1 is SGHDT and CDR2 YYEEEE. The CDR3 consists of 13 residues. The CDR3 nucleotides read TGTGCCAGCAGCTTGGGCGAGACGAGGGAGCAGTACTTC. Residues: CASSLGETREQYF.

This chain joins TRBV11-2 and TRBJ2-2, with D possibly matching TRBD2 (5 bases). The CDR3 contains 11 residues. V dropped 6 bases and J dropped 8 bases, with 7 bases sitting between them. Germline V gene lookup returns CDR1 SGHAT and CDR2 FQNNGV. Here the CDR3 DNA reads TGTGCCAGCAGTCGGGGAGGGGAGCTGTTTTTT. It encodes CASSRGGELFF.

The CDR3 protein is CASSTGWSNQPQHF. The CDR3 DNA is TGTGCCAGCAGTACAGGTTGGAGCAATCAGCCCCAGCATTTT. The rearrangement uses TRBV28 and TRBJ1-5; weak D call: TRBD1 (5 bases). V was cut by 5 bases and J by 1 base, with 9 bases left in between. Germline CDR1 is MDHEN and CDR2 is SYDVKM. This CDR3 has 14 amino acids.

The chain carries TRBV6-4 and TRBJ2-1; 8 nucleotides agree with TRBD2. V was pared by 6 bases and J by 8 bases, with 9 bases of the junction left unmatched. CDR3 length: 14 residues. CDR1 and CDR2 (germline): MRHNA, SNTAGT. Written as DNA, the CDR3 is TGTGCCAGCAGCGCCGGGGGGGGGTCGGATGAGCAGTTCTTC. Protein: CASSAGGGSDEQFF.

The table lists this clone with a few counts. The V call is TRBV28, the J call TRBJ1-1; D possibly corresponds to TRBD1 (6 bases). Germline V CDR1 and CDR2: MDHEN, SYDVKM. V lost 2 bases to trimming and J lost 3 bases, with 10 bases between them. CDR3 length: 14 amino acids. CDR3 bases: TGTGCCAGCAGTTTAGTCGGGGGGCACACTGAAGCTTTCTTT. Protein product: CASSLVGGHTEAFF.

The chain is built from TRBV15 and TRBJ1-5; 9 bases map to TRBD1. Germline assignment: CDR1 LNHNV and CDR2 YYDKDF (reference sequence). The CDR3 extends over 17 amino acids. The junction had 11 bases not matched to a gene; V was cut back by 5 bases and J by 3 bases. DNA of the CDR3: TGTGCCACCAGCCCCCGGGACAGGGTCGGGGACAATCAGCCCCAGCATTTT. It specifies CATSPRDRVGDNQPQHF.

The chain joins TRBV5-1 to TRBJ1-6; D is unresolved. CDR3 length: 15 residues. Germline lookup yields CDR1 SGHRS and CDR2 YFSETQ. V shed 2 bases and J shed 10 bases, with 16 bases lying between them. The CDR3 nucleotides are TGCGCCAGCAGCTTCTTCGGACTTAGTGCATCACCCCTCCACTTT. It translates to CASSFFGLSASPLHF.